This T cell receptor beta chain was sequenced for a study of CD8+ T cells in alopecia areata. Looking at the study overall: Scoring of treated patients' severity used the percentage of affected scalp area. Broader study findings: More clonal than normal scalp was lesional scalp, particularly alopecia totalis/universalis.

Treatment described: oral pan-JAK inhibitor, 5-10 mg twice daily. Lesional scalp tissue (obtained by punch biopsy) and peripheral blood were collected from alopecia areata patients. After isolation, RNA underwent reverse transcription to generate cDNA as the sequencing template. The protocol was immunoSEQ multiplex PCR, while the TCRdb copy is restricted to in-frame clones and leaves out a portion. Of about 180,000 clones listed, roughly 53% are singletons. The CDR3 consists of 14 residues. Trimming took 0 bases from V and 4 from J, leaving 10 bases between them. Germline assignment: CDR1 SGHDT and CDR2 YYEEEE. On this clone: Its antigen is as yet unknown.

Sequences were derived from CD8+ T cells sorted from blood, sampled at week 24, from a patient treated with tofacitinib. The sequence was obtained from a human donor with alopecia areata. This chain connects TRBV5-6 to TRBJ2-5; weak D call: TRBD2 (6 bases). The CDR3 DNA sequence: TGTGCCAGCAGCTTGGTACCTAGCGCAGAGACCCAGTACTTC. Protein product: CASSLVPSAETQYF.